This T cell receptor beta chain is from a study of neurological immune-mediated disorders. Study-wide results and caveats: Expanded clones shared no identical CDR3 amino acid sequences across subjects, which suggested private TCR-beta repertoires in all groups. As far as clinical or MRI features were concerned, none was associated with the multiple sclerosis repertoire cluster.

A remark on this clonotype: What it binds is unknown.

V lost 1 base and J 2 bases, leaving 10 bases between the germline ends. Germline V gene lookup returns CDR1 SGHTA and CDR2 FQGNSA. The CDR3 runs 15 residues. TCRdb reprocessed the 5' RACE reads with MiXCR, giving one entry per CDR3 protein. This table holds about 65,000 distinct CDR3 sequences, over 4% found once. Sequenced: PBMCs. The receptor was isolated from a man aged 50 to 59 with multiple sclerosis. V gene TRBV7-2 combines with J gene TRBJ2-3, with TRBD1 as a possible D gene (5 bases). The CDR3 DNA sequence: TGTGCCAGCAGCTTAGTTAGCAGGGACACAGATACGCAGTATTTT. Its translation is CASSLVSRDTDTQYF.